Sequencing of this T cell receptor (beta chain) was carried out in a study of T cell clonality in common variable immunodeficiency. Equal genomic DNA amounts from CVID and control samples were sequenced. The repertoire was sequenced with immunoSEQ multiplex PCR; TCRdb's copy has only in-frame clones and lacks some. In total the sample includes tens of thousands of clones, none of them seen once. The table lists this clone with many counts. The antigen is undetermined. The CDR3 end is not reached by the read, which stops 3 residues before it; the germline J gene fills it in. Trimming pared 5 bases from V and 3 bases from J, leaving 14 bases between. This CDR3 is built from 14 residues. The germline V gene has CDR1 SGHTA and CDR2 FQGNSA. Study-wide results and caveats: TCRbeta clonality was increased in CVID versus healthy controls. Authors noted CVID clonality's cause needs subpopulation repertoire sequencing. Compared with controls, CVID subjects had fewer shared TCRbeta clones.

This receptor was obtained from a person between 18 and 75 years old in good health. V and J are TRBV7-2 and TRBJ2-7, with D perhaps matching TRBD1 (6 bases). Sequenced material: peripheral blood mononuclear cells. Partial CDR3 DNA: TGTGCCAGCAGCCGACCGGGACACCACTACGAG. Protein product: CASSRPGHHYE. The CDR3 in its entirety is CASSRPGHHYEQYF.